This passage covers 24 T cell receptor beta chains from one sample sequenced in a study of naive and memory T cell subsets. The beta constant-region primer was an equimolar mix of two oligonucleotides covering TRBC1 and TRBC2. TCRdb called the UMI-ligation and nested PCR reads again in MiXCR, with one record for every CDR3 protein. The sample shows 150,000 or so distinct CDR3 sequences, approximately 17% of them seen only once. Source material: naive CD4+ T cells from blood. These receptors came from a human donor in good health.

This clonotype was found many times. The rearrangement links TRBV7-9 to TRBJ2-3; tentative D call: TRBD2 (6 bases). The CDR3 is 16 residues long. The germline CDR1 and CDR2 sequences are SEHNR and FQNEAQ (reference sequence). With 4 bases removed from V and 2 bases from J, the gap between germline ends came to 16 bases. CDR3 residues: CASSSNVGGSTDTQYF. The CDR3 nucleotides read TGTGCCAGCAGCTCCAACGTCGGGGGTTCCACAGATACGCAGTATTTT. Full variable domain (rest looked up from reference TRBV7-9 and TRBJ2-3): DTGVSQNPRHKITKRGQNVTFRCDPISEHNRLYWYRQTLGQGPEFLTYFQNEAQLEKSRLLSDRFSAERPKGSFSTLEIQRTEQGDSAMYLCASSSNVGGSTDTQYFGPGTRLTVL.

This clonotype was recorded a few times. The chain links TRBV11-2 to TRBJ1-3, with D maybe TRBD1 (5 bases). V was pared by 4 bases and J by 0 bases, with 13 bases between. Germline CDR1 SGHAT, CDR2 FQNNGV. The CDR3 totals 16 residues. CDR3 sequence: CASSYAGTVSGNTIYF. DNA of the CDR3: TGTGCCAGCAGCTATGCCGGGACGGTCTCTGGAAACACCATATATTTT.

The CDR3: CASSPRSGQRLQGYTF. Here the CDR3 DNA reads TGTGCCAGCAGTCCCCGGTCGGGCCAACGGTTGCAGGGCTACACCTTC. This sequence joins TRBV12-3 or TRBV12-4 and TRBJ1-2, with D unresolved. The V gene lost 5 bases and the J gene lost 8 bases, with 24 bases spanning the gap. The CDR3 has 16 amino acids.

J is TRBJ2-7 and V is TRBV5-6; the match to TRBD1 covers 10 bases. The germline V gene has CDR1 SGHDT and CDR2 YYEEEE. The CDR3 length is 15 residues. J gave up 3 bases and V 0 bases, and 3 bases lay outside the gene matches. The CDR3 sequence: CASSLEGTGVYEQYF. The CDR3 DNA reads TGTGCCAGCAGCTTGGAAGGGACAGGGGTCTACGAGCAGTACTTC.

The CDR3 here is CSAATPEKLFF. The DNA of the CDR3 is TGCAGTGCTGCCACCCCCGAAAAACTGTTTTTT. The gene calls are TRBV20-1 and TRBJ1-4; unclear D gene. Trimming shortened V by 5 bases and J by 8 bases, and 9 bases separated the two germline ends. This CDR3 is 11 amino acids long. In germline, CDR1 is DFQATT, CDR2 SNEGSKA (reference sequence).

CDR3 sequence: CASSGPGVTGELFF. The CDR3 DNA is TGCGCCAGCAGCGGACCAGGCGTGACCGGGGAGCTGTTTTTT. The V call is TRBV4-1, the J call TRBJ2-2; no clear D. The CDR3 spans 14 residues. Germline CDR1 reads MGHRA; CDR2 reads YSYEKL. V was clipped by 5 bases and J by 5 bases, with 12 bases between them.

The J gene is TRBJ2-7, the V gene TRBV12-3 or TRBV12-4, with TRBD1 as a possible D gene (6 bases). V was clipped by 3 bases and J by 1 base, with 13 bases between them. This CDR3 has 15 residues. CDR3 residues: CASSFSAGDSYEQYF. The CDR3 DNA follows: TGTGCCAGCAGTTTTTCAGCAGGGGATTCCTACGAGCAGTACTTC.

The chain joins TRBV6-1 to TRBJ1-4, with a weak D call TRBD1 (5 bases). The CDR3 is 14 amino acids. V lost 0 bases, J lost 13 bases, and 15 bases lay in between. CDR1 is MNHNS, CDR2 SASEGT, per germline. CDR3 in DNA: TGTGCCAGCAGTGAAGCGGCCGGGGCGGGGGGACTGTTTTTT. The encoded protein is CASSEAAGAGGLFF.

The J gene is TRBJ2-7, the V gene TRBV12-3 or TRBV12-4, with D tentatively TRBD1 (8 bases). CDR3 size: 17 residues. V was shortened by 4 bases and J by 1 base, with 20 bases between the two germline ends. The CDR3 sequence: CASSSSNRGGVSYEQYF. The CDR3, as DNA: TGTGCCAGCAGTTCCTCGAACAGGGGGGGGGTATCCTACGAGCAGTACTTC.

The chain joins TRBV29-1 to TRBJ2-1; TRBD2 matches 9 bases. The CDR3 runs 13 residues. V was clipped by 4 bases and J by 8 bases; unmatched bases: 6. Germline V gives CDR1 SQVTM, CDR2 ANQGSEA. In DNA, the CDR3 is TGCAGCGTTGGCGGGAGGGCCCGTGATGAGCAGTTCTTC. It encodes CSVGGRARDEQFF.

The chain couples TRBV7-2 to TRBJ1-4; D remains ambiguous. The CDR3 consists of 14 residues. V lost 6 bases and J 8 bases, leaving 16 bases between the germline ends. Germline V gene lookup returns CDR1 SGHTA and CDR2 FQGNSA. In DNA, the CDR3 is TGTGCCAGCAGTTTGTCGAGGGAATTAGAAAAACTGTTTTTT. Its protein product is CASSLSRELEKLFF.

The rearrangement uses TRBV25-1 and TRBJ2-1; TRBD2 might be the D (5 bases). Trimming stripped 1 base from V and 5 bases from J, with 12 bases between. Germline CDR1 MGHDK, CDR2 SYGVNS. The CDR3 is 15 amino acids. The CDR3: CASSELAGLNNEQFF. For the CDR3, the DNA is TGTGCCAGCAGTGAATTGGCAGGACTCAACAATGAGCAGTTCTTC.

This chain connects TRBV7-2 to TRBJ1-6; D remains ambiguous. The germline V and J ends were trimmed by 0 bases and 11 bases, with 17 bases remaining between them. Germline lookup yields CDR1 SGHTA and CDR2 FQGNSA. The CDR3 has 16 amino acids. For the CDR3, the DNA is TGTGCCAGCAGCTTAGCGCCCGCCCCAAGTGAGACACCCCTCCACTTT. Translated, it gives CASSLAPAPSETPLHF.

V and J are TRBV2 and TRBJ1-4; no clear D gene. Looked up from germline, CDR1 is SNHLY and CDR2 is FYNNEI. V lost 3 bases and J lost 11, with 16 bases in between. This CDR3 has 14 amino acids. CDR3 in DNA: TGTGCCAGCAGTGAGCGACGGGCCGTTGGCAAACTGTTTTTT. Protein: CASSERRAVGKLFF.

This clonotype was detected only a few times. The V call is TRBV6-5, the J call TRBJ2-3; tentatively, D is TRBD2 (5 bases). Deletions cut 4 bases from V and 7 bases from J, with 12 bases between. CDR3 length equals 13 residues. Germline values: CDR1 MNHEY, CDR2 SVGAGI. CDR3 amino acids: CASSSSQRYTQYF. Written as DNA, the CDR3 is TGTGCCAGCAGTTCCTCCCAGCGGTATACGCAGTATTTT.

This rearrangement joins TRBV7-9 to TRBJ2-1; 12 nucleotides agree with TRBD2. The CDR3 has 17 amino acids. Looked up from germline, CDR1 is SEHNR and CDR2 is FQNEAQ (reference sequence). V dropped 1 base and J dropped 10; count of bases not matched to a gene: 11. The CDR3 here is CASSLGLLAGGPGEQFF. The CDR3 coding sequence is TGTGCCAGCAGCTTAGGTCTCCTAGCGGGAGGGCCGGGCGAGCAGTTCTTC.

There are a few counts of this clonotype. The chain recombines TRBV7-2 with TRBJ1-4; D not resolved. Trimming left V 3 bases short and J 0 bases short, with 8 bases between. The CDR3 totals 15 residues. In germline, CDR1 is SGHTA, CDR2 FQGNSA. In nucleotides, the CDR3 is TGTGCCAGCAGCTTTAGTCCGGCAACTAATGAAAAACTGTTTTTT. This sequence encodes CASSFSPATNEKLFF.

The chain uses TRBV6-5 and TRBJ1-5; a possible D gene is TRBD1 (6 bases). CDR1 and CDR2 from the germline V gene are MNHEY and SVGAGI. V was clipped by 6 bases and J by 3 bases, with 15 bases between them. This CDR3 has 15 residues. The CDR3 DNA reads TGTGCCAGCAGCCCAGACCCGGGGGCCAATCAGCCCCAGCATTTT. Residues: CASSPDPGANQPQHF.

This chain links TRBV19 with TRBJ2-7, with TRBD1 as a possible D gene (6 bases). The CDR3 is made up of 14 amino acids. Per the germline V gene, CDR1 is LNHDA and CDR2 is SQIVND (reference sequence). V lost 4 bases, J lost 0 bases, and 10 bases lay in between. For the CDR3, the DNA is TGTGCCAGTAGTAGACAGGTCACCTCCTACGAGCAGTACTTC. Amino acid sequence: CASSRQVTSYEQYF.

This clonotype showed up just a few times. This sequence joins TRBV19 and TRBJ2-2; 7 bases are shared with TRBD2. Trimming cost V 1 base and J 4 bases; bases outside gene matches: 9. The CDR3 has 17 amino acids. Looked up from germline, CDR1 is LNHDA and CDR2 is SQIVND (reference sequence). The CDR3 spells CASSIGQEAGSTGELFF. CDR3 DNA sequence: TGTGCCAGTAGTATAGGTCAGGAAGCGGGAAGCACCGGGGAGCTGTTTTTT.

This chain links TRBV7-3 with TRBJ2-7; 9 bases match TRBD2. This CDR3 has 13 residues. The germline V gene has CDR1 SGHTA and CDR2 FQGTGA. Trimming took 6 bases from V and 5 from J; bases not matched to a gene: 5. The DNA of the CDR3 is TGTGCCAGCAGTAGCGGGAGTGGCAACGAGCAGTACTTC. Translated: CASSSGSGNEQYF. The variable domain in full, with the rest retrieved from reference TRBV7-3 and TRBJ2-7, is GAGVSQTPSNKVTEKGKYVELRCDPISGHTALYWYRQSLGQGPEFLIYFQGTGAADDSGLPNDRFFAVRPEGSVSTLKIQRTERGDSAVYLCASSSGSGNEQYFGPGTRLTVT.

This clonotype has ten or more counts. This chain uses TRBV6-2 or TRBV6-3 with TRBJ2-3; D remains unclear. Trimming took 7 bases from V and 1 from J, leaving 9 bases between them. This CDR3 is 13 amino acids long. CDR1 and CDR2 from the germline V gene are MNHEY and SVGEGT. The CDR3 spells CASTAPGTDTQYF. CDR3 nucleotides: TGTGCCAGCACCGCGCCAGGCACAGATACGCAGTATTTT.

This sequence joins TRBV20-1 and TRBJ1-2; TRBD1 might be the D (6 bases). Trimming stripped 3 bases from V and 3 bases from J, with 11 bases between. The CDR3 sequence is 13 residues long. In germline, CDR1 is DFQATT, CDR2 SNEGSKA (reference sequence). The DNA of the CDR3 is TGCAGTGCTAGTAAGGGGGATGACTATGGCTACACCTTC. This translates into CSASKGDDYGYTF.

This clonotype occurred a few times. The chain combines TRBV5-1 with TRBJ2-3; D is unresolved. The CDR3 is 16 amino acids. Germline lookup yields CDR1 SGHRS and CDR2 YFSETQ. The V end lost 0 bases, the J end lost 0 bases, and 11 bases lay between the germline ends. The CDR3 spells CASSLVGNPSTDTQYF. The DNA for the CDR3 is TGCGCCAGCAGCTTGGTAGGGAATCCTAGCACAGATACGCAGTATTTT.